This T cell receptor beta chain was sequenced in a study of shared clonotypes between healthy human individuals. CDR1 and CDR2 from the germline V gene are SGHDN and FVKESK. Germline trimming cut 4 bases from V and 10 bases from J; bases unmatched to any gene: 14. CDR3 length equals 15 residues. Measured with immunoSEQ multiplex PCR; TCRdb has only the in-frame clones, and not every one. The profile shows nearly 2 million clones, approximately 94% of them singletons. CD45RO-negative, CCR7-selected cells formed the naive CD8 fraction, which excluded terminally differentiated effector memory CD45RA+ cells. The donors were adults (healthy and HIV-negative) with no recent acute infections or vaccinations.

The gene calls are TRBV14 and TRBJ1-1, with TRBD1 matching over 8 bases. The source of this sequence is a man aged 18 to 30 in good health. Material: naive CD8+ T cells sorted from blood. The CDR3 is CASSPESDRAYGAFF. In DNA, the CDR3 is TGTGCCAGCAGCCCCGAATCGGACAGGGCTTACGGAGCTTTCTTT.